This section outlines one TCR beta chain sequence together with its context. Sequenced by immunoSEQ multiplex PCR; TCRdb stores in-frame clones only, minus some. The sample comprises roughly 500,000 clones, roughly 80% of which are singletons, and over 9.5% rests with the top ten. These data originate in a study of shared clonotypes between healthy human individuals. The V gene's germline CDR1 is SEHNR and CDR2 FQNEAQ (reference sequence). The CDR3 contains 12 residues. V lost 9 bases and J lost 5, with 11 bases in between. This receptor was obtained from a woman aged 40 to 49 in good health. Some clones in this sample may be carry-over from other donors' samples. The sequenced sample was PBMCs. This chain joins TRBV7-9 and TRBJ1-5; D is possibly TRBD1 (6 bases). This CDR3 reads CASRQADQPQHF. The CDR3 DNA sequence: TGTGCCAGTCGACAGGCGGATCAGCCCCAGCATTTT.